This entry describes one T cell receptor (beta chain). The antigen is undetermined. The sample is drawn from a study of OX40 agonist ivuxolimab in advanced cancers. The wider study: Those enrolled were about 80% male, with a mean age of around 58 years and ages from roughly 20 to 85. Study-level findings and limits: The study found that CD8+ T cells averaged more expanded clones than CD4+. At 0.1 to 3.0 mg/kg, clonal expansion of CD4+ and CD8+ blood T cells had occurred by week 6. Expanded peripheral T cell antigen specificity was not determined.

TCRdb's table, derived via immunoSEQ multiplex PCR, lists solely in-frame clones and lacks some. The sample yields roughly 65,000 clones, 80% seen once. In germline, CDR1 is SGDLS, CDR2 YYNGEE. The CDR3 is made up of 14 amino acids. V dropped 2 bases and J dropped 4 bases, with 11 bases sitting between them. This clonotype was obtained from an adult with an advanced solid tumor such as melanoma, head and neck, liver or kidney cancer. V is TRBV9 and J is TRBJ2-3; D may be TRBD2 (5 bases). The source was CD4+ or CD8+ T cells sorted from blood, collected in a trial of the OX40 agonist ivuxolimab. In DNA form, the CDR3 reads TGTGCCAGCAGCGTCGGGGTGGCAGCAGATACGCAGTATTTT. Amino acid sequence: CASSVGVAADTQYF.